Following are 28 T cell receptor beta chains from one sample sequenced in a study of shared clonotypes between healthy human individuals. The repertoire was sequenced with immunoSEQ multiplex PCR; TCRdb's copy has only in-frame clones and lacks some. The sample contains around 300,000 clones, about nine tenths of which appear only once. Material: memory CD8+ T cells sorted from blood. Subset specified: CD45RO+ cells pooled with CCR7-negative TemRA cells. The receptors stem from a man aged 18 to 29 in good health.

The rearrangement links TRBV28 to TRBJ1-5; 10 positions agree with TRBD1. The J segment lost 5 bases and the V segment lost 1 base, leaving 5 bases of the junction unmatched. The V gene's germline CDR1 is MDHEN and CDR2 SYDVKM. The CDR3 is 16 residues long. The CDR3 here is CASSLFGTGAYQPQHF. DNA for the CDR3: TGTGCCAGCAGTTTATTTGGGACAGGGGCCTATCAGCCCCAGCATTTT.

DNA for the CDR3: TGTGCCTGGAGCGGGACTAGCAGCGCTGGGGCCAACGTCCTGACTTTC. Translating it yields CAWSGTSSAGANVLTF. The rearrangement links TRBV30 to TRBJ2-6; the match to TRBD2 covers 9 bases. The CDR3 contains 16 residues. V lost 3 bases and J lost 2; bases outside the gene matches: 5. Germline V CDR1 and CDR2: GTSNPN, SVGIG (reference sequence).

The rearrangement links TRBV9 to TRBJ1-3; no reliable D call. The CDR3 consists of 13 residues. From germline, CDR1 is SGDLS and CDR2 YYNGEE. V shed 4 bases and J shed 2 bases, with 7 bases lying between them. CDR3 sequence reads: CASSYPPGNTIYF. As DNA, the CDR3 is TGTGCCAGCAGCTACCCACCTGGAAACACCATATATTTT. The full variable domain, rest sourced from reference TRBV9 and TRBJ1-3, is DSGVTQTPKHLITATGQRVTLRCSPRSGDLSVYWYQQSLDQGLQFLIQYYNGEERAKGNILERFSAQQFPDLHSELNLSSLELGDSALYFCASSYPPGNTIYFGEGSWLTVV.

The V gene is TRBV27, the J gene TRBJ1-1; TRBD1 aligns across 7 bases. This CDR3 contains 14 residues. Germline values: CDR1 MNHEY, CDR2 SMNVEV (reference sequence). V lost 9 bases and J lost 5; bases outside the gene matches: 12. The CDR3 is CARPTGITLTEAFF. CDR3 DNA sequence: TGTGCCAGACCGACAGGGATAACGCTAACTGAAGCTTTCTTT.

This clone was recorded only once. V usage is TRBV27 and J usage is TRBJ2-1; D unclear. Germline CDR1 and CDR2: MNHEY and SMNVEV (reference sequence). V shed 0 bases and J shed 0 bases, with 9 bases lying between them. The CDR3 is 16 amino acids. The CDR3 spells CASSLSPRISYNEQFF. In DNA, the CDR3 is TGTGCCAGCAGTTTATCGCCGCGGATCTCCTACAATGAGCAGTTCTTC.

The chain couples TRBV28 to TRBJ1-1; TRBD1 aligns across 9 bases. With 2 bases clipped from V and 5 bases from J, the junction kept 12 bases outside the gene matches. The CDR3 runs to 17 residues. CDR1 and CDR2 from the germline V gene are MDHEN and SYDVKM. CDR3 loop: CASSLLLRTGEKTEAFF. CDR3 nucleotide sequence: TGTGCCAGCAGTTTACTATTGAGGACAGGGGAAAAGACTGAAGCTTTCTTT.

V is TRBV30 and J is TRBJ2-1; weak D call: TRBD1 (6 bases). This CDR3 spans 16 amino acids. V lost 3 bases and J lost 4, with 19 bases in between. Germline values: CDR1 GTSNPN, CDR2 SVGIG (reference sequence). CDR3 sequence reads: CAWSIISGTWYNEQFF. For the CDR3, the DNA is TGTGCCTGGAGCATCATTTCCGGGACATGGTACAATGAGCAGTTCTTC. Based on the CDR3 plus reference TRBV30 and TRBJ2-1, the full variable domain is SQTIHQWPATLVQPVGSPLSLECTVEGTSNPNLYWYRQAAGRGLQLLFYSVGIGQISSEVPQNLSASRPQDRQFILSSKKLLLSDSGFYLCAWSIISGTWYNEQFFGPGTRLTVL.

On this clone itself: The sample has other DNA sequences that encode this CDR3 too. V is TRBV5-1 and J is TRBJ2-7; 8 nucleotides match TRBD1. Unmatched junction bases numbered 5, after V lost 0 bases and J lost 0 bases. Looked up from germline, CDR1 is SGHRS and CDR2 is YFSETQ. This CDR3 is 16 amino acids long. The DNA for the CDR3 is TGCGCCAGCAGCTTGGGGACAGGGCAAAGCTCCTACGAGCAGTACTTC. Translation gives CASSLGTGQSSYEQYF.

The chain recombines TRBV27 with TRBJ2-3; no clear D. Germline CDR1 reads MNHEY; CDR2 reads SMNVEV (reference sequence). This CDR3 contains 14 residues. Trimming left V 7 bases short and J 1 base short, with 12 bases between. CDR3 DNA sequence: TGTGCCAGCACCGCCTATGATGGCACAGATACGCAGTATTTT. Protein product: CASTAYDGTDTQYF.

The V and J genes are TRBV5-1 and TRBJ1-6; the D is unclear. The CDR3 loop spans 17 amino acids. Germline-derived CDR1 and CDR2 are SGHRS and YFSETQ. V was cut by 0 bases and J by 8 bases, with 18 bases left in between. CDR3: CASSLVRHVGAHSPLHF. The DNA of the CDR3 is TGCGCCAGCAGCTTGGTACGACACGTGGGTGCCCATTCACCCCTCCACTTT.

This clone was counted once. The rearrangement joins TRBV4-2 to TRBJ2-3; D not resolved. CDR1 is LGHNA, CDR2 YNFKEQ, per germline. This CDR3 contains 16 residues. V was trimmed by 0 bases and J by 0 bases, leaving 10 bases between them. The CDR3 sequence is CASSQDTPRSTDTQYF. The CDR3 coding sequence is TGTGCCAGCAGCCAAGATACCCCCAGGAGCACAGATACGCAGTATTTT.

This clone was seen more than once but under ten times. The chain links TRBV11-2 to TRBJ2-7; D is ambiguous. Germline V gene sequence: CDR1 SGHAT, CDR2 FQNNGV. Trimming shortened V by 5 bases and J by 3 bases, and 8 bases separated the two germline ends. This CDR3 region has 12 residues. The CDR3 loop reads CASSLHSYEQYF. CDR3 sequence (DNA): TGTGCCAGCAGCCTCCACAGCTACGAGCAGTACTTC. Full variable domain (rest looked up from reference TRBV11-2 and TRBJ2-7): EAGVAQSPRYKIIEKRQSVAFWCNPISGHATLYWYQQILGQGPKLLIQFQNNGVVDDSQLPKDRFSAERLKGVDSTLKIQPAKLEDSAVYLCASSLHSYEQYFGPGTRLTVT.

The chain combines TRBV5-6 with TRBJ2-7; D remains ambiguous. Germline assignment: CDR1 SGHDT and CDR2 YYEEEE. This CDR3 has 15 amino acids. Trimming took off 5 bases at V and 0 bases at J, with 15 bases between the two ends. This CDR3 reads CASRGARETSYEQYF. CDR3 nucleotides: TGTGCCAGCAGGGGCGCTAGGGAAACCTCCTACGAGCAGTACTTC.

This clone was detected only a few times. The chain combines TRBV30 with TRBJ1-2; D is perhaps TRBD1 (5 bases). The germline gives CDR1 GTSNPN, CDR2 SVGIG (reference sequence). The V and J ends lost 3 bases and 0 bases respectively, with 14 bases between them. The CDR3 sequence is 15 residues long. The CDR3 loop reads CAWSHGGFSNYGYTF. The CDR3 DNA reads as TGTGCCTGGAGCCATGGGGGGTTCTCTAACTATGGCTACACCTTC.

The CDR3 reads CASSPPRGTPTDTQYF. CDR3 sequence (DNA): TGTGCCAGCAGCCCGCCACGGGGGACCCCAACAGATACGCAGTATTTT. The chain joins TRBV7-9 to TRBJ2-3, with a weak D call TRBD2 (6 bases). Trimming pared 5 bases from V and 3 bases from J, leaving 18 bases between. Germline-derived CDR1 and CDR2 are SEHNR and FQNEAQ (reference sequence). The CDR3 covers 16 residues.

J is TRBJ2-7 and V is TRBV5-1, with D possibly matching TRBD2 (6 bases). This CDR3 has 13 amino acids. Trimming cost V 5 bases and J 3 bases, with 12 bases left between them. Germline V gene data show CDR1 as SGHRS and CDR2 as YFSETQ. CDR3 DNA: TGCGCCAGCAGTACGGGAGCCTACTACGAGCAGTACTTC. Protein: CASSTGAYYEQYF.

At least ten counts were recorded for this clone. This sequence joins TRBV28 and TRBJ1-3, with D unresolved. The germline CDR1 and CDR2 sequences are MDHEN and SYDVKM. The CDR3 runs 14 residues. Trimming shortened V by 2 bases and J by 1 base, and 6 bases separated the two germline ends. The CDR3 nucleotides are TGTGCCAGCAGTTTAGGGTCTTCTGGAAACACCATATATTTT. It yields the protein CASSLGSSGNTIYF.

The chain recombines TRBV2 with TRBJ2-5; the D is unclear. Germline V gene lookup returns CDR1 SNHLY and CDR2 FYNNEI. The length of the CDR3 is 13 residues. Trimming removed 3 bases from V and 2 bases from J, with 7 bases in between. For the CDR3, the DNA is TGTGCCAGCAGTGATACAAATCAAGAGACCCAGTACTTC. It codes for CASSDTNQETQYF.

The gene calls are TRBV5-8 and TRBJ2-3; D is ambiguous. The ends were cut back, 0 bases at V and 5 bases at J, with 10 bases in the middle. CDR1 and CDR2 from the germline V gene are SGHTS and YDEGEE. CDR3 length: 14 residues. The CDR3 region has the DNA TGTGCCAGCAGCTTGGCCACCCTCGGAGATACGCAGTATTTT. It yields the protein CASSLATLGDTQYF.

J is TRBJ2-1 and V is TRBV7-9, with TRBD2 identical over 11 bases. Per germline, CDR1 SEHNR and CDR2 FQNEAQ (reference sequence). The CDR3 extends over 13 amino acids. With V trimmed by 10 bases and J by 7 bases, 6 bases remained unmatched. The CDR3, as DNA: TGTGCCACCTTCTCTAGCGGGGGGAATGAGCAGTTCTTC. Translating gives CATFSSGGNEQFF.

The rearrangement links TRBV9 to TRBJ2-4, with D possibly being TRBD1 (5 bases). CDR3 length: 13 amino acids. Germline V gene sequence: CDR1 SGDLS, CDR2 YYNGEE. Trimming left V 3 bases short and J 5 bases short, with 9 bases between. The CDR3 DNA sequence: TGTGCCAGCAGCGGCTTAGGGGAAAACATTCAGTACTTC. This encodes CASSGLGENIQYF.

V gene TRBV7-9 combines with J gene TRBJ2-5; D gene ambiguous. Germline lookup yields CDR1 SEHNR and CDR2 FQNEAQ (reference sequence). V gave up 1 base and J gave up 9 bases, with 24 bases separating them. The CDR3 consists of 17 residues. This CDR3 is CASSLVGGYQPAGSQYF. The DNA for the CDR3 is TGTGCCAGCAGCTTAGTAGGTGGCTACCAACCGGCTGGATCCCAGTACTTC.

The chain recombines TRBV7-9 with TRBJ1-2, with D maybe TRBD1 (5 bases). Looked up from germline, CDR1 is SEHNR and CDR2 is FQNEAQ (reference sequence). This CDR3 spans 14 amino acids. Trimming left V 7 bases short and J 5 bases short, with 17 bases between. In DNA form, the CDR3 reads TGTGCCAGCAACTCTCGACAGTCGACTTATGGCTACACCTTC. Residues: CASNSRQSTYGYTF.

CDR3 sequence reads: CASSPRSFF. CDR3 DNA: TGTGCCAGCAGCCCGCGATCTTTCTTT. The V call is TRBV7-9, the J call TRBJ1-1; D not resolved. Germline values: CDR1 SEHNR, CDR2 FQNEAQ (reference sequence). This CDR3 is 9 amino acids long. V lost 5 bases and J 12 bases, leaving 7 bases between the germline ends.

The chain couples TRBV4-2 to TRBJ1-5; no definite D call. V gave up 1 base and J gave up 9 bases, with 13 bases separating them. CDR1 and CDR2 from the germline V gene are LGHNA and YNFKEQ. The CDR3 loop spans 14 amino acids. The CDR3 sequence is CASSQVAGSLPQHF. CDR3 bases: TGTGCCAGCAGCCAAGTGGCTGGTTCTTTGCCCCAGCATTTT.

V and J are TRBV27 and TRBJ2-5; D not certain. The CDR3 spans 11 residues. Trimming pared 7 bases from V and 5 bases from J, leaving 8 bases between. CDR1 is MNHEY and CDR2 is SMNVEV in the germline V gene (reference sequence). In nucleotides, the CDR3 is TGTGCCAGCACTCTCGGGGAGACCCAGTACTTC. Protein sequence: CASTLGETQYF.

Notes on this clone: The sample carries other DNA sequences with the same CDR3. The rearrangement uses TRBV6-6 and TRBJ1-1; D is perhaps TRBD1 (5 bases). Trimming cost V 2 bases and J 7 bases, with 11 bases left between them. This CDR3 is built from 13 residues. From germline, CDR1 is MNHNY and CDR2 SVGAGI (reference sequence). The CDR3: CASSYGQGFEAFF. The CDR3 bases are TGTGCCAGCAGTTACGGGCAGGGCTTTGAAGCTTTCTTT.

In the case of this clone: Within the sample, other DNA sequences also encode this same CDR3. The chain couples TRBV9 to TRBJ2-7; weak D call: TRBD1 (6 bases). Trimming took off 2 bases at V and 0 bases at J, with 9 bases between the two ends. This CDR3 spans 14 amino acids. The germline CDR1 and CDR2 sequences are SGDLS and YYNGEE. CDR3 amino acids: CASSVGDNSYEQYF. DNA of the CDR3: TGTGCCAGCAGCGTTGGGGACAACTCCTACGAGCAGTACTTC.